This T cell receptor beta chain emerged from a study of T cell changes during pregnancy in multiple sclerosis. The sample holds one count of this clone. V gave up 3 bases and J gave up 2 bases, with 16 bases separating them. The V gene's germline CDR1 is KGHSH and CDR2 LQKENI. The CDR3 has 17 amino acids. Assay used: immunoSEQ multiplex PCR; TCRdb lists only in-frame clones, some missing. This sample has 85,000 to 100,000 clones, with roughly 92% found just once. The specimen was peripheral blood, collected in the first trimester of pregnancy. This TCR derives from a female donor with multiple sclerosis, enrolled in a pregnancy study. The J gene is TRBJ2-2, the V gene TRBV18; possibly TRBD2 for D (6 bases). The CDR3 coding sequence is TGTGCCAGCTCACCCTTGTCCGGGAGCGGTAACACCGGGGAGCTGTTTTTT. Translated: CASSPLSGSGNTGELFF.